Each of the 22 T cell receptor beta chains below was sequenced from the same sample in a study of glioma-infiltrating T cells after dendritic cell vaccination. Measured with immunoSEQ multiplex PCR; TCRdb has only the in-frame clones, and not every one. The sample lists 72,000 or so clones; about nine tenths were seen once. Noted time point: after dendritic cell vaccination, including at tumor progression/relapse. Material: blood, obtained after dendritic cell vaccination. The receptors were gathered from a human donor with glioblastoma.

The CDR3 DNA reads as TGTGCCAGCAGCTTACAAGGGGGCTTTAATTCCTACGAGCAGTACTTC. Encoded protein: CASSLQGGFNSYEQYF. V gene TRBV4-2 combines with J gene TRBJ2-7, with 7 bases fitting TRBD1. The CDR3 runs 16 residues. Germline CDR1 LGHNA, CDR2 YNFKEQ. The V and J ends lost 5 bases and 1 base, in that order; junction bases with no gene match: 11.

The rearrangement links TRBV5-6 to TRBJ1-2; TRBD1 might be the D (5 bases). The V end lost 5 bases, the J end lost 7 bases, and 15 bases lay between the germline ends. The germline V gene has CDR1 SGHDT and CDR2 YYEEEE. CDR3 length: 13 residues. This CDR3 is CASSLQAYGGYTF. CDR3 coding DNA: TGTGCCAGCAGTCTACAGGCATATGGTGGCTACACCTTC.

This chain uses TRBV7-6 with TRBJ1-5; no firm D call. This CDR3 region has 12 residues. Trimming pared 4 bases from V and 9 bases from J, leaving 10 bases between. The germline CDR1 and CDR2 sequences are SGHVS and FNYEAQ. The CDR3 nucleotides are TGTGCCAGCAGCTCAGCCGCCGGGCCCCAGCATTTT. Protein product: CASSSAAGPQHF.

J is TRBJ2-7 and V is TRBV5-6; perhaps TRBD1 as D (6 bases). Trimming stripped 0 bases from V and 2 bases from J, with 15 bases between. This CDR3 has 16 amino acids. CDR1 and CDR2 from the germline V gene are SGHDT and YYEEEE. The CDR3 DNA sequence: TGTGCCAGCAGCTTGGGGACAGCCCTATTAACCTACGAGCAGTACTTC. Its protein is CASSLGTALLTYEQYF.

The CDR3 DNA follows: TGTGCCAGCAGTCCCAGGGGGGCGGGGACCACAGATACGCAGTATTTT. Residues: CASSPRGAGTTDTQYF. V usage is TRBV27 and J usage is TRBJ2-3, with D tentatively TRBD1 (7 bases). V was cut by 5 bases and J by 2 bases, with 17 bases left in between. Germline V CDR1 and CDR2: MNHEY, SMNVEV (reference sequence). This CDR3 is 16 amino acids long.

This clone was detected a few times. V gene TRBV5-4 combines with J gene TRBJ1-3; the D gene is possibly TRBD1 (6 bases). The length of the CDR3 is 14 residues. V was cut by 0 bases and J by 2 bases, with 6 bases left in between. In germline, CDR1 is SGHNT, CDR2 YYREEE (reference sequence). The CDR3 protein is CASSLGTAGNTIYF. The CDR3 nucleotides read TGTGCCAGCAGCTTGGGGACAGCTGGAAACACCATATATTTT.

This chain links TRBV30 with TRBJ1-2, with a possible D match to TRBD1 (6 bases). Trimming left V 3 bases short and J 10 bases short, with 18 bases between. The CDR3 has 13 residues. Per germline, CDR1 GTSNPN and CDR2 SVGIG (reference sequence). In nucleotides, the CDR3 is TGTGCCTGGAGCGTCGACAGGCCCCGATACTACACCTTC. This codes for CAWSVDRPRYYTF.

This clone has more than one count but fewer than ten. This sequence joins TRBV5-8 and TRBJ2-5; D is ambiguous. With 1 base removed from V and 5 bases from J, the gap between germline ends came to 3 bases. The CDR3 loop spans 11 amino acids. From germline, CDR1 is SGHTS and CDR2 YDEGEE. The CDR3, as DNA: TGTGCCAGCAGCTTGCGGGAGACCCAGTACTTC. Translation: CASSLRETQYF.

This clone appeared once. The J gene is TRBJ1-1, the V gene TRBV7-9, with 7 nucleotides matching TRBD1. CDR1 and CDR2 from the germline V gene are SEHNR and FQNEAQ (reference sequence). The CDR3 is 13 residues long. After removal of 7 bases from V and 5 bases from J, the junction contained 7 bases not matched to a gene. In nucleotides, the CDR3 is TGTGCCAGCATAACTACAGGGGTTACTGAAGCTTTCTTT. It yields the protein CASITTGVTEAFF.

The gene calls are TRBV5-6 and TRBJ2-1; perhaps TRBD1 as D (5 bases). In germline, CDR1 is SGHDT, CDR2 YYEEEE. With 3 bases removed from V and 7 bases from J, the gap between germline ends came to 17 bases. The CDR3 sequence is 15 residues long. CDR3 DNA: TGTGCCAGCAGCTACGAGGTCCGCAGGGATAATGAGCAGTTCTTC. It yields the protein CASSYEVRRDNEQFF.

This chain uses TRBV5-1 with TRBJ2-1; D might be TRBD1 (5 bases). Germline V lookup: CDR1 SGHRS, CDR2 YFSETQ. The CDR3 spans 13 residues. V was shortened by 2 bases and J by 10 bases, with 13 bases between the two germline ends. The CDR3 sequence is CASSFSGSREQFF. CDR3 DNA: TGCGCCAGCAGCTTTTCAGGGTCTAGAGAGCAGTTCTTC.

The rearrangement joins TRBV19 to TRBJ2-7, with D possibly being TRBD1 (6 bases). Germline V gene data show CDR1 as LNHDA and CDR2 as SQIVND (reference sequence). V shed 9 bases and J shed 5 bases, with 23 bases lying between them. The CDR3 has 15 residues. The CDR3 region is CARVLLTGQFNEQYF. The CDR3 region has the DNA TGTGCCAGGGTCCTACTTACAGGGCAATTCAACGAGCAGTACTTC.

This clone was seen just once. V is TRBV18 and J is TRBJ2-5; 10 bases agree with TRBD1. Germline V gene lookup returns CDR1 KGHSH and CDR2 LQKENI. V dropped 5 bases and J dropped 5; count of bases not matched to a gene: 11. This CDR3 is 16 amino acids long. The CDR3 sequence: CASSTDRQGAGETQYF. Here the CDR3 DNA reads TGTGCCAGCTCAACGGATCGACAGGGGGCCGGGGAGACCCAGTACTTC.

The chain couples TRBV10-2 to TRBJ2-7; D gene uncertain. The CDR3 loop spans 14 amino acids. Trimming pared 2 bases from V and 6 bases from J, leaving 14 bases between. The germline V gene has CDR1 WSHSY and CDR2 SAAADI. The chain's CDR3 is CASSEKVLTGEQYF. The CDR3 DNA reads TGCGCCAGCAGTGAGAAGGTCCTCACGGGCGAGCAGTACTTC.

This clone was seen just once. V usage is TRBV7-2 and J usage is TRBJ2-3, with 7 positions matching TRBD2. With V trimmed by 1 base and J by 5 bases, 18 bases remained unmatched. This CDR3 is built from 19 residues. From germline, CDR1 is SGHTA and CDR2 FQGNSA. In DNA, the CDR3 is TGTGCCAGCAGCTTAGTCGGGGGGATGGGGGGAGGCTGGGGAGATACGCAGTATTTT. As protein: CASSLVGGMGGGWGDTQYF.

This clone has a single count. V gene TRBV7-2 combines with J gene TRBJ2-6, with 10 bases fitting TRBD2. The CDR3 runs to 15 residues. The germline CDR1 and CDR2 sequences are SGHTA and FQGNSA. The V and J ends lost 10 bases and 3 bases, in that order; junction bases with no gene match: 6. The CDR3 nucleotides read TGTGCCAACAAGCGGGAGGGCCGTGGGGCCAACGTCCTGACTTTC. Encoded protein: CANKREGRGANVLTF.

V usage is TRBV6-4 and J usage is TRBJ1-2, with 7 bases aligning to TRBD1. Trimming at V came to 5 bases and at J to 5 bases, leaving 8 bases not matched to a gene. There are 14 residues in the CDR3. Germline V gene lookup returns CDR1 MRHNA and CDR2 SNTAGT. Here the CDR3 reads CASSWDSSGYGYTF. The DNA of the CDR3 is TGTGCCAGCAGTTGGGACAGTTCGGGGTATGGCTACACCTTC.

This clone was recorded a few times. The chain combines TRBV27 with TRBJ1-2, with D perhaps matching TRBD1 (6 bases). Trimming removed 3 bases from V and 4 bases from J, with 9 bases in between. The CDR3 contains 13 residues. Germline loops: CDR1 MNHEY, CDR2 SMNVEV (reference sequence). CDR3 protein: CASSFGQTYGYTF. CDR3 nucleotides: TGTGCCAGCAGTTTTGGACAGACCTATGGCTACACCTTC.

The J gene is TRBJ2-1, the V gene TRBV29-1; TRBD2 aligns across 8 bases. Per the germline V gene, CDR1 is SQVTM and CDR2 is ANQGSEA. The CDR3 spans 13 residues. Unmatched junction bases numbered 8, after V lost 5 bases and J lost 8 bases. Here the CDR3 reads CSVYPGGIDEQFF. For the CDR3, the DNA is TGCAGCGTTTACCCGGGAGGGATCGATGAGCAGTTCTTC.

The chain employs TRBV25-1 and TRBJ1-6, with 8 nucleotides matching TRBD1. Per germline, CDR1 MGHDK and CDR2 SYGVNS. V lost 3 bases, J lost 9 bases, and 7 bases stayed unmatched. The CDR3 consists of 15 residues. Here the CDR3 reads CASSDGQGLASPLHF. CDR3 in DNA: TGTGCCAGCAGTGATGGACAGGGCTTGGCTTCACCCCTCCACTTT.

This clone showed up just once. The chain joins TRBV30 to TRBJ2-1; 10 nucleotides match TRBD2. The CDR3 length is 13 residues. Unmatched junction bases numbered 6, after V lost 5 bases and J lost 8 bases. CDR1 is GTSNPN, CDR2 SVGIG, per germline (reference sequence). In DNA form, the CDR3 reads TGTGCCTGGGACACTAGCGGGACCTATGAGCAGTTCTTC. Encoded protein: CAWDTSGTYEQFF.

The chain couples TRBV27 to TRBJ2-3, with 11 bases fitting TRBD2. The CDR3 has 16 amino acids. Trimming cost V 6 bases and J 2 bases; bases outside gene matches: 7. Looked up from germline, CDR1 is MNHEY and CDR2 is SMNVEV (reference sequence). CDR3 in amino acids: CASSPLAGEITDTQYF. CDR3 coding DNA: TGTGCCAGCAGCCCACTAGCGGGAGAAATCACAGATACGCAGTATTTT.